This is a list of T cell receptor beta chains from one sample in a study of blood T cell repertoires in COVID-19. The method was immunoSEQ multiplex PCR; TCRdb's version includes in-frame clones alone and lacks a portion of them. The table records more than 200,000 clones, approximately 81% of them present only once. Sequenced material: peripheral blood. The source is a man aged 60 to 75 with acute or convalescent COVID-19. The CDR3 runs from the conserved cysteine through the conserved F or W. The order of the fields is V gene, J gene, CDR3 protein.

V: TRBV9
J: TRBJ1-6
CDR3: CASSPGGSANSPLHF

V: TRBV13
J: TRBJ1-2
CDR3: CASSPIVRRAKWDSYGYTF

V: TRBV4-2
J: TRBJ1-4
CDR3: CASSQDGKGAGGNF

V: TRBV10-3
J: TRBJ2-3
CDR3: CAISESGARADTQYF

V: TRBV25-1
J: TRBJ2-3
CDR3: CASSESAGALTDTQYF

V: TRBV27
J: TRBJ1-5
CDR3: CASSLKGQLNQPQHF

V: TRBV7-2
J: TRBJ1-2
CDR3: CASSLGPRYGYTF

V: TRBV2
J: TRBJ2-7
CDR3: CASRGAAHEQYF

V: TRBV7-8
J: TRBJ2-1
CDR3: CASSLRGGANNEQFF

V: TRBV7-8
J: TRBJ2-1
CDR3: CASSPGLADGNEQFF

V: TRBV4-2
J: TRBJ1-5
CDR3: CASSQEISNQPQHF

V: TRBV29-1
J: TRBJ2-7
CDR3: CSVPRTGNSYEQYF

V: TRBV7-2
J: TRBJ1-1
CDR3: CASSLVLLNTEAFF

V: TRBV4-1
J: TRBJ2-5
CDR3: CASSQEGLAGAQETQYF

V: TRBV24-1
J: TRBJ2-5
CDR3: CATSDLKAGGIETQYF

V: TRBV7-2
J: TRBJ1-2
CDR3: CASSLPPTGSYGYTF

V: TRBV27
J: TRBJ1-2
CDR3: CASSLTGTGFYGYTF

V: TRBV27
J: TRBJ2-1
CDR3: CASSFPGAQFNEQFF

V: TRBV19
J: TRBJ1-2
CDR3: CASGLTGGNYGYTF

V: TRBV19
J: TRBJ2-1
CDR3: CASSRGDRGNNEQFF

V: TRBV7-2
J: TRBJ2-1
CDR3: CASRSLDGTFRYNEQFF

V: TRBV4-1
J: TRBJ1-1
CDR3: CASSQEGPGLNTEAFF

V: TRBV12-3/TRBV12-4
J: TRBJ2-6
CDR3: CASRFAGANVLTF

V: TRBV28
J: TRBJ2-2
CDR3: CASRTPGLAGGGTGELFF

V: TRBV3-1/TRBV3-2
J: TRBJ1-1
CDR3: CASSQQTVNTEAFF

V: TRBV3-1/TRBV3-2
J: TRBJ1-1
CDR3: CASSHATEAFF

V: TRBV15
J: TRBJ1-2
CDR3: CATSNRNPYGYTF

V: TRBV27
J: TRBJ2-1
CDR3: CASRVGEGRSYNEQFF

V: TRBV6-5
J: TRBJ1-3
CDR3: CASKLGSSGNTIYF

V: TRBV4-1
J: TRBJ2-1
CDR3: CASSLWTSGNDNEQFF

V: TRBV18
J: TRBJ2-7
CDR3: CASSPTAGTGSNFGEQYF

V: TRBV2
J: TRBJ2-1
CDR3: CASTLGLAGGGNEQFF

V: TRBV2
J: TRBJ1-2
CDR3: CATLRSYGYTF

V: TRBV29-1
J: TRBJ1-2
CDR3: CSVTGNSGYTF

V: TRBV15
J: TRBJ1-1
CDR3: CATSVDRGNTEAFF

V: TRBV2
J: TRBJ1-5
CDR3: CASCDRGNQPQHF

V: TRBV6-5
J: TRBJ1-2
CDR3: CASSYRGGDYGYTF

V: TRBV5-1
J: TRBJ2-2
CDR3: CASSLKLPNTGELFF

V: TRBV21-1
J: TRBJ2-7
CDR3: CASSFHSTAWEQYF

V: TRBV7-6
J: TRBJ1-1
CDR3: CASSLRAGGLVTEAFF